The 2 T cell receptor beta chains reported below all come from one sample, sequenced in a study of neoadjuvant nivolumab and ipilimumab in lung cancer. Using immunoSEQ multiplex PCR, the repertoire was profiled, and TCRdb retains in-frame clones only, with some absent. The sample comprises some 6,500 clones, around 77% of which are singletons, and 4% to 5.5% rests with the top ten. Sample: tumor tissue, taken after neoadjuvant nivolumab, alone or with ipilimumab, at or shortly before surgery. The receptors stem from an adult with non-small cell lung cancer.

This rearrangement joins TRBV7-2 to TRBJ2-5, with TRBD2 as a possible D gene (6 bases). CDR1 SGHTA and CDR2 FQGNSA come from the germline V gene. The CDR3 contains 16 residues. The ends were cut back, 5 bases at V and 7 bases at J, with 23 bases in the middle. The CDR3 loop reads CASSPVGTFGVGTQYF. CDR3 sequence (DNA): TGTGCCAGCAGCCCGGTAGGGACTTTCGGGGTTGGGACCCAGTACTTC. The whole variable domain, filled in from reference TRBV7-2 and TRBJ2-5, reads GAGVSQSPSNKVTEKGKDVELRCDPISGHTALYWYRQSLGQGLEFLIYFQGNSAPDKSGLPSDRFSAERTGGSVSTLTIQRTQQEDSAVYLCASSPVGTFGVGTQYFGPGTRLLVL.

The genes are TRBV28 and TRBJ2-7; tentatively, D is TRBD2 (5 bases). The CDR3 consists of 16 residues. V lost 7 bases and J lost 0, with 19 bases in between. Germline CDR1 reads MDHEN; CDR2 reads SYDVKM. CDR3 sequence: CASTSLDFSSSYEQYF. The CDR3 region has the DNA TGTGCCAGCACCTCTTTGGACTTCTCGAGCTCCTACGAGCAGTACTTC. Together with reference TRBV28 and TRBJ2-7, the CDR3 gives the full variable domain: DVKVTQSSRYLVKRTGEKVFLECVQDMDHENMFWYRQDPGLGLRLIYFSYDVKMKEKGDIPEGYSVSREKKERFSLILESASTNQTSMYLCASTSLDFSSSYEQYFGPGTRLTVT.